This T cell receptor beta chain came from a study of memory CD4+ T cells and cytomegalovirus serostatus. In its sample, this clone was seen a few times. The sort gate was single viable CD3+CD4+CD8-CD45RO+ cells for memory CD4+ T cells. CDR1 and CDR2 (germline): GTSNPN, SVGIG (reference sequence). The CDR3 contains 15 residues. V lost 0 bases, J lost 0 bases, and 9 bases lay in between. The assay was immunoSEQ multiplex PCR, and TCRdb's table has in-frame clones only and misses some. The sample lists fewer than 40,000 clones, around 79% seen once, with less than 0.85% in the top ten. The sequence was obtained from an adult in good health and CMV-seronegative. The rearrangement joins TRBV30 to TRBJ2-1; no clear D gene. Sequencing used memory CD4+ T cells from blood. The CDR3, as DNA: TGTGCCTGGAGTGTTTCTCACAGCTCCTACAATGAGCAGTTCTTC. Its translation: CAWSVSHSSYNEQFF.